This TCR beta chain emerged from a study of preoperative IRX-2 immunotherapy in early breast cancer. As for treatment: preoperative locoregional IRX-2 cytokine immunotherapy. Germline-derived CDR1 and CDR2 are LNHDA and SQIVND (reference sequence). The V gene end was trimmed by 5 bases and the J gene end by 2 bases; junction bases not matched to a gene: 8. The CDR3 is 16 amino acids. The repertoire was sequenced with immunoSEQ multiplex PCR; TCRdb's copy has only in-frame clones and lacks some. Of about 25,000 clones detected, approximately 75% appear once; the ten largest clones hold over 1%. The sequence came from a human donor with breast cancer. The rearrangement joins TRBV19 to TRBJ1-3, with 8 bases matching TRBD1. The specimen was lymph node tissue, collected after IRX-2 immunotherapy. CDR3: CASSQGQGRTGNTIYF. In nucleotides, the CDR3 is TGTGCCAGTAGTCAAGGACAGGGAAGAACTGGAAACACCATATATTTT. Variable domain in full (rest from reference TRBV19 and TRBJ1-3): DGGITQSPKYLFRKEGQNVTLSCEQNLNHDAMYWYRQDPGQGLRLIYYSQIVNDFQKGDIAEGYSVSREKKESFPLTVTSAQKNPTAFYLCASSQGQGRTGNTIYFGEGSWLTVV.